This T cell receptor (beta chain) emerged from a study of blood T cell repertoires in COVID-19 (dated by TCRdb to 2018 to 2021). Notes on the research overall: Collaborator samples came from the United States, Italy and Spain and covered acute and convalescent phases of COVID-19. HLA class I and class II types, where available, came from metadata supplied by the sample provider rather than from assay-based typing. Deeply sampled blood TCRbeta repertoires from subjects exposed to, actively infected with, or recovered from COVID-19 were included in the dataset. Nearly every sample came with metadata listing a de-identified subject ID, COVID-19 status, age in years and sex. Samples came from the ongoing ImmuneRACE study (first 160 participants) plus 1,254 subjects from 6 global collaborators. The prospective study material was composed of cDNA or gDNA derived from T cells, B-cell-depleted T cells, or PBMCs. A freely available public database, intended as a resource for researchers studying the immune response to SARS-CoV-2, is where the repertoires were released.

The germline V and J ends show losses of 6 bases and 6 bases respectively, and no gene match explains 13 bases of the junction. The cysteine opens and the phenylalanine closes a CDR3 of 16 amino acids. Only the CDR3 DNA stays, 48 bases, in frame from base 1. The germline V gene supplies CDR1 MNHEY and CDR2 SVGEGT. TCRbeta CDR3 regions were amplified from genomic DNA using the immunoSEQ Assay, a bias-controlled multiplex PCR. The source study handled its data this way. Within the assay, amplification of reference gene primers was used to estimate how many nucleated cells each sample contained. To quantify the absolute abundance of each unique TCRbeta CDR3 rearrangement, sequence reads were collapsed and filtered. For each sample, productive Simpson clonality was calculated as the square root of Simpson's diversity index across productive rearrangements. TCRdb mirrors the immuneACCESS table, restricted to in-frame sequences. Some clones are absent from its copies; in checked studies, under half trace to an unresolved V gene, and the reason for the others is unknown. D and trimming come from the DNA, and the V and J calls and clone size come from that table. Present in this sample are some 400,000 clones, approximately 92% of which were seen just once. Roughly 1.1% of the sample comes from the top ten.

Participants in the prospective study were enrolled through a virtual design, were aged about 18 to 90 years, and lived in 24 United States geographic areas. To assign participants to cohorts, the prospective study relied on clinical history that participants themselves reported in a screening survey and a study questionnaire. For ImmuneRACE Cohort 3, a participant was defined as recovered based on two consecutive negative NP/OP PCR tests, clearance by a healthcare professional, or resolution of symptoms. Each participant in the prospective study had whole blood, serum and a nasopharyngeal or oropharyngeal swab collected by mobile phlebotomists. Additional blood draws and questionnaires over an approximately 2-month period could optionally be provided by prospective study participants. Blood samples from the prospective study were shipped frozen or at room temperature prior to DNA extraction. Broader findings and caveats from the paper: The amount of clinical and demographic metadata varied by source and participant and was provided uncurated.

As concerns this clone: Its antigen is currently not known. Base qualities were left out, and no much larger clone turns up one base away.

Rearrangement joined TRBV6-2 or TRBV6-3 to TRBJ1-5; 8 nucleotides in the junction match TRBD1. The clonotype was recovered from a man aged 25-40 years who had recovered from COVID-19. Material for sequencing was PBMCs or T cells enriched from blood (not recorded which). The DNA is TGTGCCAGCAGCCCGAGCGGACAGGGCGATAGTCAGCCCCAGCATTTT. It translates to CASSPSGQGDSQPQHF.